A single sample gave rise to the 20 T cell receptor beta chains below, sequenced in a study of T cell responses to AZD1222 COVID-19 vaccine. The assay was immunoSEQ multiplex PCR, and TCRdb's table has in-frame clones only and misses some. The table includes around 86,000 clones, nearly 90% detected once. The source was peripheral blood, collected on day 0 of AZD1222 vaccination. The receptors shown here come from an adult in good health.

V is TRBV7-9 and J is TRBJ1-2, with a tentative D call TRBD1 (6 bases). The V and J ends lost 1 base and 0 bases respectively, with 12 bases between them. The CDR3 extends over 16 amino acids. Germline lookup yields CDR1 SEHNR and CDR2 FQNEAQ (reference sequence). CDR3 amino acids: CASSLEDPGANYGYTF. The DNA for the CDR3 is TGTGCCAGCAGCTTAGAAGATCCAGGGGCTAACTATGGCTACACCTTC.

The V gene is TRBV7-8, the J gene TRBJ2-3; 7 bases line up with TRBD1. Germline V CDR1 and CDR2: SGHVS, FQNEAQ. Trimming at V came to 1 base and at J to 5 bases, leaving 6 bases not matched to a gene. The CDR3 loop spans 15 amino acids. The CDR3 sequence is CASSLVGTVGDTQYF. The CDR3 DNA follows: TGTGCCAGCAGCTTAGTAGGGACAGTCGGAGATACGCAGTATTTT.

The gene calls are TRBV4-2 and TRBJ1-4; D gene uncertain. V lost 2 bases, J lost 8 bases, and 6 bases lay in between. Germline lookup yields CDR1 LGHNA and CDR2 YNFKEQ. This CDR3 has 12 residues. Here the CDR3 DNA reads TGTGCCAGCAGCCAACACCGAGAAAAACTGTTTTTT. Translating gives CASSQHREKLFF.

This clone occurred a few times. V is TRBV19 and J is TRBJ1-5; no clear D. Per the germline V gene, CDR1 is LNHDA and CDR2 is SQIVND (reference sequence). V lost 5 bases and J 2 bases, leaving 13 bases between the germline ends. The CDR3 has 15 residues. CDR3 protein: CASSPPRDGNQPQHF. DNA for the CDR3: TGTGCCAGTAGTCCCCCTCGCGACGGCAATCAGCCCCAGCATTTT.

This chain joins TRBV27 and TRBJ2-7; 7 bases agree with TRBD2. Germline V lookup: CDR1 MNHEY, CDR2 SMNVEV (reference sequence). This CDR3 is 20 amino acids long. V was clipped by 2 bases and J by 3 bases; unmatched bases: 22. The CDR3 sequence is CASSLSSVSRGTRAVYEQYF. The DNA for the CDR3 is TGTGCCAGCAGTTTAAGTTCGGTCTCGCGGGGGACCCGGGCGGTCTACGAGCAGTACTTC.

The J gene is TRBJ2-7, the V gene TRBV6-1; no firm D call. V lost 1 base and J 5 bases, leaving 12 bases between the germline ends. Germline values: CDR1 MNHNS, CDR2 SASEGT. The length of the CDR3 is 14 residues. As DNA, the CDR3 is TGTGCCAGCAGTGAAGAGGATCTCCGTGACGAGCAGTACTTC. Its translation is CASSEEDLRDEQYF.

The chain combines TRBV5-1 with TRBJ2-3; TRBD2 matches at 7 bases. V trimming: 3 bases; J trimming: 1 base; junction bases outside the gene matches: 14. Germline V gene sequence: CDR1 SGHRS, CDR2 YFSETQ. The CDR3 spans 18 residues. CDR3 nucleotides: TGCGCCAGCAGCTCCCAGTCCCCAGCGGGGAGACGCACAGATACGCAGTATTTT. The encoded protein is CASSSQSPAGRRTDTQYF.

This clone was picked up a small number of times. Other nucleotide sequences in the sample specify the same CDR3. The V call is TRBV11-2, the J call TRBJ1-5, with D unresolved. V lost 1 base to trimming and J lost 0 bases, with 1 base between them. The germline V gene has CDR1 SGHAT and CDR2 FQNNGV. CDR3 size: 13 residues. CDR3 residues: CASSLGSNQPQHF. The CDR3 DNA follows: TGTGCCAGCAGCTTAGGTAGCAATCAGCCCCAGCATTTT.

V is TRBV13 and J is TRBJ2-5; possible D gene TRBD1, 7 bases. The CDR3 has 14 residues. V was pared by 5 bases and J by 2 bases, with 12 bases between. CDR1 is PRHDT and CDR2 is FYEKMQ in the germline V gene (reference sequence). The CDR3 loop reads CASSARDRQETQYF. The CDR3 DNA sequence: TGTGCCAGCAGCGCGCGGGACAGACAAGAGACCCAGTACTTC. Variable domain in full (rest from reference TRBV13 and TRBJ2-5): AAGVIQSPRHLIKEKRETATLKCYPIPRHDTVYWYQQGPGQDPQFLISFYEKMQSDKGSIPDRFSAQQFSDYHSELNMSSLELGDSALYFCASSARDRQETQYFGPGTRLLVL.

This clone was seen once. The genes are TRBV30 and TRBJ1-4; 7 positions agree with TRBD1. The CDR3 is 11 residues long. V lost 2 bases to trimming and J lost 10 bases; unmatched junction nucleotides: 1. Germline V CDR1 and CDR2: GTSNPN, SVGIG (reference sequence). The CDR3 protein is CAWSRQGKLFF. The CDR3 DNA sequence: TGTGCCTGGAGTAGACAGGGAAAACTGTTTTTT.

The chain links TRBV5-1 to TRBJ2-1; D possibly corresponds to TRBD1 (6 bases). The V end lost 1 base, the J end lost 5 bases, and 10 bases lay between the germline ends. Germline-derived CDR1 and CDR2 are SGHRS and YFSETQ. This CDR3 is built from 14 residues. The CDR3 reads CASSLSGVNNEQFF. The CDR3 nucleotides are TGCGCCAGCAGCTTGTCAGGGGTTAACAATGAGCAGTTCTTC.

The CDR3 DNA is TGTGCCAGCAGTTACTCCGGGGTGGAGGTTGGCAATCAGCCCCAGCATTTT. Its protein is CASSYSGVEVGNQPQHF. The rearrangement joins TRBV6-2 or TRBV6-3 to TRBJ1-5; no firm D call. This CDR3 comprises 17 residues. Trimming removed 0 bases at V and 2 bases at J, with 14 bases between. Germline loops: CDR1 MNHEY, CDR2 SVGEGT.

This sequence joins TRBV25-1 and TRBJ2-7; 7 bases agree with TRBD1. Germline CDR1 reads MGHDK; CDR2 reads SYGVNS. V trimming: 2 bases; J trimming: 0 bases; junction bases outside the gene matches: 4. The length of the CDR3 is 15 residues. CDR3: CASSEEGDSSYEQYF. The CDR3 coding sequence is TGTGCCAGCAGTGAAGAAGGGGACAGCTCCTACGAGCAGTACTTC.

This clone was counted once. V and J are TRBV19 and TRBJ1-6, with D possibly matching TRBD1 (6 bases). The CDR3 contains 15 residues. CDR1 and CDR2 (germline): LNHDA, SQIVND (reference sequence). V lost 2 bases and J lost 7, with 12 bases in between. The CDR3 is CASSITGTPNSPLHF. CDR3 coding DNA: TGTGCCAGTAGTATAACAGGGACCCCAAATTCACCCCTCCACTTT.

V usage is TRBV18 and J usage is TRBJ1-3, with D perhaps TRBD1 (5 bases). Trimming stripped 4 bases from V and 3 bases from J, with 10 bases between. Germline V gives CDR1 KGHSH, CDR2 LQKENI. The CDR3 has 14 amino acids. In DNA form, the CDR3 reads TGTGCCAGCTCACAACAGGCCCATGGAAACACCATATATTTT. Protein sequence: CASSQQAHGNTIYF.

This chain connects TRBV27 to TRBJ2-7; 7 bases line up with TRBD1. The CDR3 contains 14 residues. Germline lookup yields CDR1 MNHEY and CDR2 SMNVEV (reference sequence). V lost 4 bases to trimming and J lost 3 bases; unmatched junction nucleotides: 6. This CDR3 is CASSYTGTDYEQYF. The CDR3 DNA follows: TGTGCCAGCAGTTATACCGGGACAGACTACGAGCAGTACTTC.

The V gene is TRBV9, the J gene TRBJ2-5, with D possibly TRBD2 on 5 matching bases. Looked up from germline, CDR1 is SGDLS and CDR2 is YYNGEE. The CDR3 length is 14 residues. Trimming shortened V by 0 bases and J by 3 bases, and 9 bases separated the two germline ends. Here the CDR3 DNA reads TGTGCCAGCAGCGTAGCTGGAGCGGAAGAGACCCAGTACTTC. Amino acid sequence: CASSVAGAEETQYF.

This clone was recorded once. This rearrangement joins TRBV30 to TRBJ1-6; D gene unclear. The germline V and J ends were trimmed by 2 bases and 7 bases, with 9 bases remaining between them. The CDR3 totals 13 residues. In germline, CDR1 is GTSNPN, CDR2 SVGIG (reference sequence). The CDR3 coding sequence is TGTGCCTGGAGTTCTGGTGGGAATTCACCCCTCCACTTT. Protein: CAWSSGGNSPLHF.

The CDR3 region is CASSLPGAYTGELFF. The CDR3 DNA sequence: TGTGCCAGCAGCTTACCGGGGGCCTACACCGGGGAGCTGTTTTTT. This chain joins TRBV11-2 and TRBJ2-2; either TRBD1 or TRBD2 may supply D (6 bases each). Looked up from germline, CDR1 is SGHAT and CDR2 is FQNNGV. The CDR3 contains 15 residues. V was shortened by 2 bases and J by 3 bases, with 10 bases between the two germline ends.

The chain carries TRBV12-3 or TRBV12-4 and TRBJ1-1, with D uncertain. The V gene lost 1 base and the J gene lost 5 bases, with 8 bases spanning the gap. The CDR3 covers 13 residues. Here the CDR3 reads CASSLGYRTEAFF. The DNA of the CDR3 is TGTGCCAGCAGTTTAGGCTATAGGACTGAAGCTTTCTTT.